The 30 T cell receptor beta chains presented below share a single source sample, sequenced in a study of a mutant IDH1 vaccine in newly diagnosed glioma. Their antigen targets remain unknown. Libraries were prepared by immunoSEQ multiplex PCR; TCRdb keeps only in-frame clonotypes and omits some of them. The table records tens of thousands of clones, under 85% of them present only once. Time point indicated: week 11, during vaccination. Vaccinated patients received 300 ug of mutant IDH1 20-mer peptide per dose, with topical imiquimod. The sample consisted of PBMCs, taken from a glioma patient whose treatment included an IDH1 peptide vaccine. The origin of the receptors is a man aged 25-45 years with glioma.

The chain recombines TRBV7-9 with TRBJ1-5; perhaps TRBD1 as D (5 bases). This CDR3 is 14 amino acids long. Germline-derived CDR1 and CDR2 are SEHNR and FQNEAQ (reference sequence). The V end was cut by 0 bases, the J end by 7 bases, with 10 bases between. The CDR3 loop is CASSLANGGQPQHF. Written as DNA, the CDR3 is TGTGCCAGCAGCTTAGCGAACGGGGGGCAGCCCCAGCATTTT.

The chain links TRBV15 to TRBJ1-2, with a possible D match to TRBD1 (6 bases). This CDR3 spans 16 amino acids. In germline, CDR1 is LNHNV, CDR2 YYDKDF (reference sequence). V was pared by 4 bases and J by 8 bases, with 23 bases between. CDR3 protein: CATSTISRQEYHGYTF. The CDR3 region has the DNA TGTGCCACCAGCACTATTAGTAGACAGGAGTACCACGGCTACACCTTC.

The chain couples TRBV4-1 to TRBJ1-4; 9 bases are shared with TRBD1. This CDR3 is 16 amino acids long. Germline CDR1 reads MGHRA; CDR2 reads YSYEKL. Unmatched junction bases numbered 6, after V lost 2 bases and J lost 5 bases. CDR3 DNA sequence: TGCGCCAGCAGCCAAAGGACAGGGGTCCTCAATGAAAAACTGTTTTTT. Its translation: CASSQRTGVLNEKLFF.

This clone was seen just once. V gene TRBV27 combines with J gene TRBJ2-1, with 7 positions matching TRBD2. CDR1 and CDR2 from the germline V gene are MNHEY and SMNVEV (reference sequence). CDR3 length: 15 amino acids. V dropped 5 bases and J dropped 9; count of bases not matched to a gene: 13. CDR3 sequence: CASSPVGRREIEQFF. CDR3 in DNA: TGTGCCAGCAGTCCCGTCGGGAGGCGGGAGATTGAGCAGTTCTTC.

The genes are TRBV9 and TRBJ1-2; no definite D call. The V end was cut by 4 bases, the J end by 6 bases, with 16 bases between. Germline values: CDR1 SGDLS, CDR2 YYNGEE. This CDR3 is built from 14 residues. The CDR3 DNA is TGTGCCAGCAGCCCGGCCGGCCGTAATAATGGCTACACCTTC. Protein: CASSPAGRNNGYTF. The full variable domain, in which reference TRBV9 and TRBJ1-2 provide the parts outside the CDR3, is DSGVTQTPKHLITATGQRVTLRCSPRSGDLSVYWYQQSLDQGLQFLIQYYNGEERAKGNILERFSAQQFPDLHSELNLSSLELGDSALYFCASSPAGRNNGYTFGSGTRLTVV.

This clone was seen only a few times. The V gene is TRBV11-2, the J gene TRBJ2-4, with D possibly being TRBD1 (6 bases). Germline V CDR1 and CDR2: SGHAT, FQNNGV. The CDR3 is 14 residues long. V shed 4 bases and J shed 7 bases, with 14 bases lying between them. The CDR3 is CASSSGQGFNIQYF. Here the CDR3 DNA reads TGTGCCAGCAGCTCGGGACAAGGATTCAACATTCAGTACTTC.

The chain joins TRBV7-9 to TRBJ1-2; D unclear. Deletions cut 8 bases from V and 4 bases from J, with 20 bases between. From germline, CDR1 is SEHNR and CDR2 FQNEAQ (reference sequence). The CDR3 totals 15 residues. CDR3 nucleotide sequence: TGTGCCAGCCCCGGCCCCGAAGGTGAAATCTATGGCTACACCTTC. Amino acids: CASPGPEGEIYGYTF.

This rearrangement joins TRBV5-1 to TRBJ2-3; 8 bases line up with TRBD1. Germline values: CDR1 SGHRS, CDR2 YFSETQ. J gave up 8 bases and V 4 bases, and 9 bases lay outside the gene matches. The CDR3 totals 14 residues. CDR3 sequence: CASSDQGAVGTQYF. The CDR3 DNA reads TGCGCCAGCAGCGATCAGGGGGCGGTCGGTACGCAGTATTTT.

This clone was detected once. The chain employs TRBV11-3 and TRBJ1-1; D call uncertain. The V end lost 0 bases, the J end lost 4 bases, and 12 bases lay between the germline ends. CDR1 is SGHNT, CDR2 YENEEA, per germline. The length of the CDR3 is 15 residues. CDR3 sequence (DNA): TGTGCCAGCAGCTTAGAGGGCGGGATGGCCACTGAAGCTTTCTTT. Translated: CASSLEGGMATEAFF.

This rearrangement joins TRBV6-6 to TRBJ2-6, with D unresolved. Looked up from germline, CDR1 is MNHNY and CDR2 is SVGAGI (reference sequence). This CDR3 contains 15 residues. V was clipped by 2 bases and J by 2 bases, with 7 bases between them. CDR3 DNA: TGTGCCAGCAGTTACGGGCGGACTGGGGCCAACGTCCTGACTTTC. Amino acids: CASSYGRTGANVLTF.

This clone showed up just a few times. This chain joins TRBV29-1 and TRBJ2-1; 7 nucleotides line up with TRBD2. The CDR3 runs 15 residues. Trimming at V came to 6 bases and at J to 6 bases, leaving 14 bases not matched to a gene. Per germline, CDR1 SQVTM and CDR2 ANQGSEA. CDR3 sequence (DNA): TGCAGCGTGAGACCCGGGACTACCCCAAGCAATGAGCAGTTCTTC. Protein sequence: CSVRPGTTPSNEQFF.

In nucleotides, the CDR3 is TGTGCCAGCAGTTTATTGTGGCTAGCGGGAGCCAATGAGCAGTTCTTC. The encoded protein is CASSLLWLAGANEQFF. This chain links TRBV28 with TRBJ2-1; 10 nucleotides align to TRBD2. The germline V gene has CDR1 MDHEN and CDR2 SYDVKM. J lost 6 bases, V lost 1 base, and 6 bases had no gene match. The CDR3 is made up of 16 amino acids.

The gene calls are TRBV27 and TRBJ2-7, with D perhaps matching TRBD2 (6 bases). This CDR3 is 14 amino acids long. Germline V CDR1 and CDR2: MNHEY, SMNVEV (reference sequence). The V gene lost 8 bases and the J gene lost 0 bases, with 14 bases spanning the gap. The CDR3 is CASSLGRGSYEQYF. CDR3 nucleotide sequence: TGTGCCAGCTCACTGGGGCGGGGCTCCTACGAGCAGTACTTC.

This clone showed up just a few times. The gene calls are TRBV6-5 and TRBJ2-7; TRBD2 might be the D (5 bases). CDR1 and CDR2 from the germline V gene are MNHEY and SVGAGI. The CDR3 spans 16 residues. V lost 0 bases and J lost 1, with 13 bases in between. CDR3 protein: CASSYSAGKGSYEQYF. Here the CDR3 DNA reads TGTGCCAGCAGTTACTCGGCCGGGAAGGGATCCTACGAGCAGTACTTC.

The rearrangement uses TRBV6-6 and TRBJ2-5; the D gene is possibly TRBD1 (5 bases). This CDR3 is 15 amino acids long. Looked up from germline, CDR1 is MNHNY and CDR2 is SVGAGI (reference sequence). V lost 5 bases, J lost 2 bases, and 15 bases lay in between. In nucleotides, the CDR3 is TGTGCCAGCAGTACTCGACAGAGAGGACAAGAGACCCAGTACTTC. Amino acids: CASSTRQRGQETQYF.

This clone showed up just once. The genes are TRBV19 and TRBJ1-5, with D uncertain. Trimming took 2 bases from V and 7 from J, leaving 9 bases between them. The V gene's germline CDR1 is LNHDA and CDR2 SQIVND (reference sequence). The length of the CDR3 is 13 residues. CDR3 sequence (DNA): TGTGCCAGTAGTATATCTCGTACCCAGCCCCAGCATTTT. This gives the protein CASSISRTQPQHF.

The rearrangement links TRBV6-1 to TRBJ1-3; D unclear. V gave up 3 bases and J gave up 0 bases, with 9 bases separating them. The CDR3 totals 15 residues. Germline V gene lookup returns CDR1 MNHNS and CDR2 SASEGT. As DNA, the CDR3 is TGTGCCAGCAGTGATATTTCCCGCTCTGGAAACACCATATATTTT. Translation: CASSDISRSGNTIYF.

The V gene is TRBV19, the J gene TRBJ1-1; D not resolved. The V gene lost 8 bases and the J gene lost 1 base, with 11 bases spanning the gap. The CDR3 totals 13 residues. Germline CDR1 reads LNHDA; CDR2 reads SQIVND (reference sequence). In DNA, the CDR3 is TGTGCCAGTTCAGTCCGAGGGAACACTGAAGCTTTCTTT. Its translation is CASSVRGNTEAFF.

This rearrangement joins TRBV30 to TRBJ1-1; no definite D call. The germline V gene encodes CDR1 GTSNPN and CDR2 SVGIG (reference sequence). Trimming cost V 4 bases and J 4 bases, with 13 bases left between them. CDR3 length: 13 residues. The CDR3 is CAWTRPGSTEAFF. The CDR3 DNA reads TGTGCCTGGACCAGACCGGGGAGCACTGAAGCTTTCTTT.

The chain carries TRBV4-1 and TRBJ1-5; 8 bases are shared with TRBD1. CDR3 size: 14 residues. Trimming removed 11 bases from V and 2 bases from J; junction bases left unmatched: 8. The germline gives CDR1 MGHRA, CDR2 YSYEKL. CDR3 sequence: CAHRQDRGNQPQHF. CDR3 DNA: TGCGCCCATAGGCAGGACAGGGGCAATCAGCCCCAGCATTTT.

J is TRBJ1-5 and V is TRBV11-2; D is unresolved. Germline V gene lookup returns CDR1 SGHAT and CDR2 FQNNGV. The CDR3 sequence is 14 residues long. V lost 0 bases to trimming and J lost 0 bases, with 3 bases between them. The CDR3 loop reads CASSLEYSNQPQHF. CDR3 nucleotide sequence: TGTGCCAGCAGCTTAGAATATAGCAATCAGCCCCAGCATTTT.

This rearrangement joins TRBV27 to TRBJ1-6; D remains unclear. The CDR3 runs 14 residues. Germline-derived CDR1 and CDR2 are MNHEY and SMNVEV (reference sequence). V lost 7 bases, J lost 0 bases, and 7 bases lay in between. The CDR3 region is CASKYSSYNSPLHF. The CDR3, as DNA: TGTGCCAGCAAATATAGCTCCTATAATTCACCCCTCCACTTT.

The genes are TRBV5-6 and TRBJ1-1; D unclear. The CDR3 is 14 amino acids. The V end was cut by 3 bases, the J end by 0 bases, with 9 bases between. Germline V gene sequence: CDR1 SGHDT, CDR2 YYEEEE. The CDR3 loop reads CASSWNGMNTEAFF. DNA of the CDR3: TGTGCCAGCAGCTGGAACGGCATGAACACTGAAGCTTTCTTT.

The table lists this clone with a few counts. The CDR3 DNA is TGCGCCAGCAGCTTAACCTTGGACTATGGCTACACCTTC. Its protein product is CASSLTLDYGYTF. The rearrangement links TRBV5-1 to TRBJ1-2, with D hard to call. CDR1 is SGHRS and CDR2 is YFSETQ in the germline V gene. V shed 2 bases and J shed 3 bases, with 8 bases lying between them. The CDR3 is 13 amino acids.

This clone has more than one count but fewer than ten. The V gene is TRBV5-4, the J gene TRBJ2-7; D is uncertain. Trimming removed 1 base from V and 5 bases from J, with 22 bases in between. The length of the CDR3 is 17 residues. CDR1 is SGHNT and CDR2 is YYREEE in the germline V gene (reference sequence). The CDR3 DNA reads as TGTGCCAGCAGCTTGCTCGGCTTGACTCCCACCGATGACGAGCAGTACTTC. Amino acids: CASSLLGLTPTDDEQYF.

This clone turned up a few times. The chain links TRBV7-9 to TRBJ1-2; the match to TRBD1 covers 8 bases. V lost 5 bases, J lost 8 bases, and 10 bases stayed unmatched. Germline values: CDR1 SEHNR, CDR2 FQNEAQ (reference sequence). The CDR3 runs 14 residues. This chain's CDR3 is CASSPPGQGRGYTF. CDR3 sequence (DNA): TGTGCCAGCAGCCCACCCGGACAGGGCCGCGGCTACACCTTC.

The genes are TRBV2 and TRBJ1-1, with D possibly TRBD1 on 6 matching bases. CDR1 and CDR2 from the germline V gene are SNHLY and FYNNEI. CDR3 size: 15 residues. Trimming cost V 4 bases and J 2 bases, with 14 bases left between them. CDR3 amino acids: CASSATDRPNTEAFF. CDR3 bases: TGTGCCAGCAGTGCCACCGACAGGCCCAACACTGAAGCTTTCTTT.

The rearrangement links TRBV11-1 to TRBJ2-5; the D is unclear. Germline V CDR1 and CDR2: SGHAT, FQDESV (reference sequence). Trimming stripped 6 bases from V and 1 base from J, with 3 bases between. This CDR3 is 11 amino acids long. This CDR3 is CASSSQETQYF. CDR3 coding DNA: TGTGCCAGCAGTTCCCAAGAGACCCAGTACTTC.

Regarding this clone: The junction differs from germline at one of its ends, possibly a read error. The chain joins TRBV2 to TRBJ1-5; possible D gene TRBD1, 5 bases. This CDR3 is 15 amino acids long. Germline V gene sequence: CDR1 SNHLY, CDR2 FYNNEI. CDR3 sequence (DNA): TGTGCCAGCGGTGACAGTTTGAGTAGCAATCAGCCCCAGCATTTT. This encodes CASGDSLSSNQPQHF.

The chain links TRBV14 to TRBJ2-1; the D gene is possibly TRBD1 (7 bases). Trimming cost V 3 bases and J 6 bases, with 27 bases left between them. This CDR3 contains 19 residues. Germline CDR1 is SGHDN and CDR2 is FVKESK. The CDR3 DNA follows: TGTGCCAGCAGCCAGGAGGGGGCGGGACGGCTAGCGCTACTCAATGAGCAGTTCTTC. Residues: CASSQEGAGRLALLNEQFF.